The present T cell receptor beta chain was sequenced within a study of shared clonotypes between healthy human individuals. General study points: An expected dependence of interdonor clonotype sharing on sequencing depth was noted. Clonotypes shared by all four sorted-subset donors had higher generation probabilities than non-shared clonotypes.

This CDR3 is built from 15 residues. V was pared by 3 bases and J by 0 bases, with 12 bases between. Germline V gives CDR1 SGHRS, CDR2 YFSETQ. CD45RO-negative cells were positively selected for CCR7, leaving out terminally differentiated effector memory CD45RA+ cells. Turning to this clone: The antigen is not known.

TCRdb keeps only in-frame clones here, not all; method: immunoSEQ multiplex PCR. This table has approximately 600,000 clones, 85% to 95% appearing once. The TCR was taken from a woman in her 30s in good health. Input material: naive CD8+ T cells sorted from blood. The chain combines TRBV5-1 with TRBJ1-1, with D possibly being TRBD1 (5 bases). This CDR3 is CASSSTNRLNTEAFF. CDR3 in DNA: TGCGCCAGCAGCTCAACTAACAGGTTGAACACTGAAGCTTTCTTT.